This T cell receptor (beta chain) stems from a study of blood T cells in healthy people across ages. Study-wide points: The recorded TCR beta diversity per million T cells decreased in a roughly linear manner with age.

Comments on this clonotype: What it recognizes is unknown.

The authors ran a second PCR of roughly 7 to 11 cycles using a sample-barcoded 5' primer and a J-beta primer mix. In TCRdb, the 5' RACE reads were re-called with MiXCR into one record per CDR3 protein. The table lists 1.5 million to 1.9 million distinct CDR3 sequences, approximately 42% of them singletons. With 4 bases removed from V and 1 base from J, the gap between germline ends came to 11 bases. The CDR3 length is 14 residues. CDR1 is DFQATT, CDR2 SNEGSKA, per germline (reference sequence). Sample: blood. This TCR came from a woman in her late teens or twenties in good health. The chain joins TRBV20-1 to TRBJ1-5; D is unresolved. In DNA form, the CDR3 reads TGCAGTGCTAACGGCGGCGGGAGCAATCAGCCCCAGCATTTT. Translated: CSANGGGSNQPQHF.